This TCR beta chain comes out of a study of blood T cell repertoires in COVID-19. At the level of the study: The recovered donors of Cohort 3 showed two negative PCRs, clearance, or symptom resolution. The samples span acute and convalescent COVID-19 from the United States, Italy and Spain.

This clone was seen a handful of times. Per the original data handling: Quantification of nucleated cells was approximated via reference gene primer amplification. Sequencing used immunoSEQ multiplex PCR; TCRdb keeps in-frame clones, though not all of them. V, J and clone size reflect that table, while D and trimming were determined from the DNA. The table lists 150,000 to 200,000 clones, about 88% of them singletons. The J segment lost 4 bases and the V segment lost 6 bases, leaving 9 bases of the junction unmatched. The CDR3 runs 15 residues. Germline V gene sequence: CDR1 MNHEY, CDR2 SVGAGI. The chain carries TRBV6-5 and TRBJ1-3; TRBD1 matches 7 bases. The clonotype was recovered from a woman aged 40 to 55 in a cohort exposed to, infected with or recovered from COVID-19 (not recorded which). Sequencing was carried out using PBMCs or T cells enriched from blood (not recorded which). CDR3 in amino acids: CASRLDRTAGNTIYF. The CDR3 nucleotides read TGTGCCAGCAGGCTGGACAGGACGGCAGGAAACACCATATATTTT.